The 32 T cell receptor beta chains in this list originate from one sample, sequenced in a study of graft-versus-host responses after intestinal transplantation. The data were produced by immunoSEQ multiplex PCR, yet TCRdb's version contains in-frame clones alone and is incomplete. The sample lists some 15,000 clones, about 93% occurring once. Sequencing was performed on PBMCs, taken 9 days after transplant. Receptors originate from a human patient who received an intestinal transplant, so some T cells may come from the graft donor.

For the CDR3, the DNA is TGTGCCAGCAGCTCACCCTCGCAGAGCATCCATGAGCAGTTCTTC. As protein: CASSSPSQSIHEQFF. The V call is TRBV13, the J call TRBJ2-1; D remains ambiguous. The CDR3 runs 15 residues. V lost 4 bases, J lost 8 bases, and 18 bases lay in between. Looked up from germline, CDR1 is PRHDT and CDR2 is FYEKMQ (reference sequence).

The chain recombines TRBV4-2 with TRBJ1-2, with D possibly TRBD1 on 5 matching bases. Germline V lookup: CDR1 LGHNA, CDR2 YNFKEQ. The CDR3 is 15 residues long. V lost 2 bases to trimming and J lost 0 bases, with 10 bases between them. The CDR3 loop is CASSQLDRTNYGYTF. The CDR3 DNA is TGTGCCAGCAGCCAACTCGACAGAACTAACTATGGCTACACCTTC.

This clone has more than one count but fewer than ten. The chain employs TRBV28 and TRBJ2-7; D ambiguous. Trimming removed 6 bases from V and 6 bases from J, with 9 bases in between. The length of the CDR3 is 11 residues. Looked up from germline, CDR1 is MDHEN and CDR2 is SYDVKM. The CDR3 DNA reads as TGTGCCAGCAGCACCCCCGCCGAGCAGTACTTC. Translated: CASSTPAEQYF. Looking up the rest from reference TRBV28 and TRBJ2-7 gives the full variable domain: DVKVTQSSRYLVKRTGEKVFLECVQDMDHENMFWYRQDPGLGLRLIYFSYDVKMKEKGDIPEGYSVSREKKERFSLILESASTNQTSMYLCASSTPAEQYFGPGTRLTVT.

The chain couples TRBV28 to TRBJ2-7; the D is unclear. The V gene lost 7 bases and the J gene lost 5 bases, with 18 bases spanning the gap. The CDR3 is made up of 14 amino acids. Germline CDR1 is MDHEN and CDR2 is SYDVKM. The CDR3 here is CASTPGSVLHEQYF. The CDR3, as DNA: TGTGCCAGCACTCCAGGTTCGGTCCTCCACGAGCAGTACTTC.

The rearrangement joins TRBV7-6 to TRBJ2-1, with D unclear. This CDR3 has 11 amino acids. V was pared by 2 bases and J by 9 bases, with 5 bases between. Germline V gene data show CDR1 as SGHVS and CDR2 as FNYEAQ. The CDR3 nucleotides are TGTGCCAGCAGCTTACGAAGTGAGCAGTTCTTC. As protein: CASSLRSEQFF.

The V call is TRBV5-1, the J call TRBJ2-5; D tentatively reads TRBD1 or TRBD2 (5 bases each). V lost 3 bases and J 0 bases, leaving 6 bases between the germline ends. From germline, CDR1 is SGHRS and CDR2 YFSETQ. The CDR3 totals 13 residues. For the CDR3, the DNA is TGCGCCAGCAGCTGGGGGAACCAAGAGACCCAGTACTTC. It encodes CASSWGNQETQYF.

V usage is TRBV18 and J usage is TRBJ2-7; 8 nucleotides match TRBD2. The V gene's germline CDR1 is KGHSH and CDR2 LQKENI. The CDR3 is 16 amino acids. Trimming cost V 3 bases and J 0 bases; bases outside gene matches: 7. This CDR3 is CASSPFQTSDSYEQYF. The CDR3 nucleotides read TGTGCCAGCTCACCGTTCCAGACTAGCGACTCCTACGAGCAGTACTTC.

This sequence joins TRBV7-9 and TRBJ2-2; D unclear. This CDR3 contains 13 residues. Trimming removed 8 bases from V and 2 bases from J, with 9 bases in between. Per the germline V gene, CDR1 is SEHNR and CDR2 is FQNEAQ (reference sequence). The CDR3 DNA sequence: TGTGCCAGCCGATGGGGAAACACCGGGGAGCTGTTTTTT. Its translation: CASRWGNTGELFF.

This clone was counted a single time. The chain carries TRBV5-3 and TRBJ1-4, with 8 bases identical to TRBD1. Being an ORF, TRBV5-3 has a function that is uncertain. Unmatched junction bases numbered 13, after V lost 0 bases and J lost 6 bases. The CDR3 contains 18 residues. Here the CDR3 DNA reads TGTGCCAGAAGCTTGGACGGGACAGGCCATCGGGGATATGAAAAACTGTTTTTT. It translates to CARSLDGTGHRGYEKLFF.

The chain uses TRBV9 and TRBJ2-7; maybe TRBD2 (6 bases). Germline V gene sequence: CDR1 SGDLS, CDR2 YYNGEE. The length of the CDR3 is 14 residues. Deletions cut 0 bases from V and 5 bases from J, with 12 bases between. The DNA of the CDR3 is TGTGCCAGCAGCGTAGGAAGGCGGGGAGACGAGCAGTACTTC. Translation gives CASSVGRRGDEQYF.

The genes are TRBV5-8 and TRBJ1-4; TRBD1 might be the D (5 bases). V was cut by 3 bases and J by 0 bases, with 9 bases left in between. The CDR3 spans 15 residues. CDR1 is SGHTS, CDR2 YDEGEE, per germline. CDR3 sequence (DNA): TGTGCCAGCAGCTGGAGACAGTCAACTAATGAAAAACTGTTTTTT. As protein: CASSWRQSTNEKLFF. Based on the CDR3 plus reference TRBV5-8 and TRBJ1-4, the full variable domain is EAGVTQSPTHLIKTRGQQATLRCSPISGHTSVYWYQQALGLGLQFLLWYDEGEERNRGNFPPRFSGRQFPNYSSELNVNALELEDSALYLCASSWRQSTNEKLFFGSGTQLSVL.

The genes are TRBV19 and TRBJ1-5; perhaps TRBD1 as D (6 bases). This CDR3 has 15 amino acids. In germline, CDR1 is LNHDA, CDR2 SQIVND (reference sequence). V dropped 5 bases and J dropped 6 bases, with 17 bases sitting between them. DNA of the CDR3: TGTGCCAGTAGTGATTTCACAGGGCCCGGTCAGCCCCAGCATTTT. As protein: CASSDFTGPGQPQHF.

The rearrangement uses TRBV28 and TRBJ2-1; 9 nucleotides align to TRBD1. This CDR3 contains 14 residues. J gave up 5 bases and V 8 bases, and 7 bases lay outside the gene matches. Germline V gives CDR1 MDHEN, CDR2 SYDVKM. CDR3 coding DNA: TGTGCCAGCCGAACATGGGACAGGGACAATGAGCAGTTCTTC. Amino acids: CASRTWDRDNEQFF.

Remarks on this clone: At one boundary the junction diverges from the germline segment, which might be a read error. The CDR3 protein is CASSTGDFAGNTIYF. The DNA for the CDR3 is TGTGCTAGCAGTACCGGGGACTTTGCTGGAAACACCATATATTTT. This sequence joins TRBV7-7 and TRBJ1-3; D possibly corresponds to TRBD1 (5 bases). Germline V gene sequence: CDR1 SSHAT, CDR2 FNYEAQ (reference sequence). The CDR3 extends over 15 amino acids.

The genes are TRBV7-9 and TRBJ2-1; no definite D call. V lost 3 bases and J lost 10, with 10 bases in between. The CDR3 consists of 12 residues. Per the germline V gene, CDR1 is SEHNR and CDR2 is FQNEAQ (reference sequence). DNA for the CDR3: TGTGCCAGCAGCTTCTACCCTCTAGAGCAGTTCTTC. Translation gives CASSFYPLEQFF.

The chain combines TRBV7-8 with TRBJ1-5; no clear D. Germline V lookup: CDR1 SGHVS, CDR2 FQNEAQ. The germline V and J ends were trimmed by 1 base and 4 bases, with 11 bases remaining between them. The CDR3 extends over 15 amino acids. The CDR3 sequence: CASSLVTGSNQPQHF. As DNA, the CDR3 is TGTGCCAGCAGCTTAGTGACTGGATCGAATCAGCCCCAGCATTTT.

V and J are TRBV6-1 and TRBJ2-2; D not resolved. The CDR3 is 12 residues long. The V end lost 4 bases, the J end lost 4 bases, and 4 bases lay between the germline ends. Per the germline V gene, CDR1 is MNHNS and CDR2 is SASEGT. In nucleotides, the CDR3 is TGTGCCAGCAGTGGAAGCACCGGGGAGCTGTTTTTT. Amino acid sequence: CASSGSTGELFF.

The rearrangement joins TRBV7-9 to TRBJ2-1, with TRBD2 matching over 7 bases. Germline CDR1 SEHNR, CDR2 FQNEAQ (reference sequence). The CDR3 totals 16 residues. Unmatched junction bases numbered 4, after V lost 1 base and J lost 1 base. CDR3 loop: CASSLVPSGSYNEQFF. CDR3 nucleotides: TGTGCCAGCAGCTTAGTTCCTAGCGGATCCTACAATGAGCAGTTCTTC.

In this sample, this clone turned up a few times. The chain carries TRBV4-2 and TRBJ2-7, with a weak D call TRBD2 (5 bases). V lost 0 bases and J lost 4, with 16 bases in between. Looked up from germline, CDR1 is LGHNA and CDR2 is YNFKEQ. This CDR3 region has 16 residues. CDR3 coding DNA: TGTGCCAGCAGCCAAGATCGGGGAATCACACCTTACGAGCAGTACTTC. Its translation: CASSQDRGITPYEQYF.

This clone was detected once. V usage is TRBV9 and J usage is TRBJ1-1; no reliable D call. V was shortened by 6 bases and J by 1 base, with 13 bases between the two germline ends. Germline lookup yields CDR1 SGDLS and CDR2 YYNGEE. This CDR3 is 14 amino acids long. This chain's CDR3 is CASTEGSGNTEAFF. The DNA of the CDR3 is TGTGCCAGCACCGAGGGTTCAGGGAACACTGAAGCTTTCTTT.

The CDR3 DNA reads TGTGCCAGCAGTTACTCACTGAACACTGAAGCTTTCTTT. Its protein product is CASSYSLNTEAFF. The rearrangement links TRBV6-5 to TRBJ1-1; D call uncertain. Germline CDR1 MNHEY, CDR2 SVGAGI. Trimming took 0 bases from V and 0 from J, leaving 2 bases between them. The CDR3 sequence is 13 residues long.

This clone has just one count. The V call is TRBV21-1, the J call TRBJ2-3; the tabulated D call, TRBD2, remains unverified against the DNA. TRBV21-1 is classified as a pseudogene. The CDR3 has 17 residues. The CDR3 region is CASSKDPGLAGLDTQYF. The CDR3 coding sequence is TGTGCCAGCAGCAAAGATCCGGGACTAGCGGGGTTAGATACGCAGTATTTT.

The CDR3 bases are TGTGCCAGCAGTTTATCGCCAGGGGGTACCTACGAGCAGTACTTC. It translates to CASSLSPGGTYEQYF. The V gene is TRBV27, the J gene TRBJ2-7; the match to TRBD1 covers 7 bases. Germline V gene lookup returns CDR1 MNHEY and CDR2 SMNVEV (reference sequence). J lost 2 bases, V lost 0 bases, and 4 bases had no gene match. This CDR3 comprises 15 residues.

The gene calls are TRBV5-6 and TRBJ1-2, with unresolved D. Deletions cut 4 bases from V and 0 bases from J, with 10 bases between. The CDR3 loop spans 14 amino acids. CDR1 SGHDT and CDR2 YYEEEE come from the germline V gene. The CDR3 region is CASSLGSSNYGYTF. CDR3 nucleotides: TGTGCCAGCAGCCTGGGGAGCTCTAACTATGGCTACACCTTC.

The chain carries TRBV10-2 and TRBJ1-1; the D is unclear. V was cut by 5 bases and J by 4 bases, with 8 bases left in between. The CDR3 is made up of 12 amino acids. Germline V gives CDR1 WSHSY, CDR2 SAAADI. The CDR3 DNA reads TGCGCCAGCAGTAATCGAATCACTGAAGCTTTCTTT. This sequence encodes CASSNRITEAFF.

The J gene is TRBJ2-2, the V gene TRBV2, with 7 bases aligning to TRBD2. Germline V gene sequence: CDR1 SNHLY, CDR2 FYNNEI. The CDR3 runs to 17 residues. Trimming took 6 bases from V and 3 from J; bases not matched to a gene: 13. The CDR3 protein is CASSRTRGRPHTGELFF. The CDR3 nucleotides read TGTGCCAGCAGCCGGACGCGGGGGAGGCCACACACCGGGGAGCTGTTTTTT.

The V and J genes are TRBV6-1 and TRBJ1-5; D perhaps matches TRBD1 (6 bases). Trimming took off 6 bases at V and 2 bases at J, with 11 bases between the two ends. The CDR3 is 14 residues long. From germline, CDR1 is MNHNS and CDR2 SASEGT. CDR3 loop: CASRAQGRNQPQHF. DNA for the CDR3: TGTGCCAGCAGAGCACAGGGTCGCAATCAGCCCCAGCATTTT.

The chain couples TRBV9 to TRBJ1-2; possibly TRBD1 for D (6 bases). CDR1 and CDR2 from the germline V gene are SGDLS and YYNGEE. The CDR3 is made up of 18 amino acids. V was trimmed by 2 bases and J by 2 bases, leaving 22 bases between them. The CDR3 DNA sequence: TGTGCCAGCAGCGTGCTACCCCACGGGGGGCGGAAGAACTATGGCTACACCTTC. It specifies CASSVLPHGGRKNYGYTF.

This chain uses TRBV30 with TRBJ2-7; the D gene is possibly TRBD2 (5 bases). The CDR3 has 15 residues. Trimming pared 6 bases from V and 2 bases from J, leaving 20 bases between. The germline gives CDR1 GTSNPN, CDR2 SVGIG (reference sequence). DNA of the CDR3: TGTGCCTGCTCCAATCCGGAGGAAAATACCTACGAGCAGTACTTC. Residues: CACSNPEENTYEQYF.

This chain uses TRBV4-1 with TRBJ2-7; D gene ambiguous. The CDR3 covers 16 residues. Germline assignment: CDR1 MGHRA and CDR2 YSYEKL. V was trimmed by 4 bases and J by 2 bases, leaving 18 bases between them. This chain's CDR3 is CASSLILDYSTYEQYF. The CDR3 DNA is TGCGCCAGCAGCCTAATTCTCGATTACAGCACCTACGAGCAGTACTTC.

For the CDR3, the DNA is TGTGCCAGCAGCTACGGACTAGCGGGAGTGCACACCGGGGAGCTGTTTTTT. Its translation is CASSYGLAGVHTGELFF. This chain links TRBV5-6 with TRBJ2-2; 13 bases fit TRBD2. The CDR3 is made up of 17 amino acids. From germline, CDR1 is SGHDT and CDR2 YYEEEE. Trimming took 3 bases from V and 3 from J; bases not matched to a gene: 5.

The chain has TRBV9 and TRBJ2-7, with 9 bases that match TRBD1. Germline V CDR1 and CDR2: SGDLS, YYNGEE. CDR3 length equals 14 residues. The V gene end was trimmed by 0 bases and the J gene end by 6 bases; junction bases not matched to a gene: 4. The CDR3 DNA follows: TGTGCCAGCAGCGTAGGGACAGGGGCAAGCGAGCAGTACTTC. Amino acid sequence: CASSVGTGASEQYF.